This T cell receptor beta chain is from a study of response to subunit inactivated influenza vaccine. Whole-study results and caveats: A suggestion made by the authors is that each seasonal influenza vaccination recruits few new T cells.

This clonotype was found many times. What it recognizes is unknown. The CDR3 has 15 residues. With V trimmed by 2 bases and J by 4 bases, 4 bases remained unmatched. MiXCR, run by TCRdb on the RT-PCR reads, gives a single entry per CDR3 protein. The table includes about 530,000 distinct CDR3 sequences, roughly 13% detected once. The sequence came from a man aged 45 to 65 who received an inactivated influenza vaccine. The specimen comprised PBMCs from blood, sampled roughly 46 days after vaccination. This chain joins TRBV12-3 or TRBV12-4 and TRBJ2-1, with 8 bases matching TRBD2. The CDR3 DNA follows: TGTGCCAGCAGTTTAAGTAGCGGGGCGTACAATGAGCAGTTCTTC. Protein product: CASSLSSGAYNEQFF.